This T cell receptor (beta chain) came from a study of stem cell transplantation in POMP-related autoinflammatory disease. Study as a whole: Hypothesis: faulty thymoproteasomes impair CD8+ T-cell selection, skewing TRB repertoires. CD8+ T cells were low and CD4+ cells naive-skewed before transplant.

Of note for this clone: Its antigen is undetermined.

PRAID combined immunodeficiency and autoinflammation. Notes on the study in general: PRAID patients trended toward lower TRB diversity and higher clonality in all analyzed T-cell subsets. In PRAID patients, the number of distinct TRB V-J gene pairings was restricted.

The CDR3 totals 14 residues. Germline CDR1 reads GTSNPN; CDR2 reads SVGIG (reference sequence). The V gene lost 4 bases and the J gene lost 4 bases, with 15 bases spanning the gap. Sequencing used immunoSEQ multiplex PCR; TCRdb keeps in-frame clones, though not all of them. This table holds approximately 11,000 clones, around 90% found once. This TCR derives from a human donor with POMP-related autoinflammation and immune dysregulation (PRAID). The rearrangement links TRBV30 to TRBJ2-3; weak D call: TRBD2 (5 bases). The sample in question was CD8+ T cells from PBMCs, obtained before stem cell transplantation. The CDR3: CAWIGESVADTQYF. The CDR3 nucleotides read TGTGCCTGGATTGGGGAGAGCGTTGCAGATACGCAGTATTTT.